These T cell receptor beta chains were read from a single sample in a study of CD8 T cells in Susac syndrome. TCRdb fed the immunoSEQ multiplex PCR reads into MiXCR, producing one record per CDR3 protein. The sample holds about 160,000 distinct CDR3 sequences, around 95% seen once. Specimen: CD4+ T cells from PBMCs. The source is a human donor in good health. Both conserved end residues are part of each CDR3. Fields, in order: D gene, V gene, CDR3 length, J gene, CDR3 DNA, CDR3 protein. D genes are given only for firm matches.

.,TRBV3-1,11,TRBJ2-1,TGTGCCAGCAGCTTCGACAATGAGCAGTTCTTC,CASSFDNEQFF
TRBD1,TRBV14,13,TRBJ1-5,TGTGCCAGCAGCCGGACAGGGGACCAGCCCCAGCATTTT,CASSRTGDQPQHF
TRBD2,TRBV7-6,15,TRBJ2-7,TGTGCCAGCAGCCCTCGACTAGCGGGCTCCTACGAGCAGTACTTC,CASSPRLAGSYEQYF
TRBD1,TRBV5-4,14,TRBJ1-1,TGTGCCAGCAGCCCGGACAGGGGAGTCGCTGAAGCTTTCTTT,CASSPDRGVAEAFF
TRBD1,TRBV7-8,20,TRBJ1-1,TGTGCCAGCAGCTTACAAGCGATCGGGACAGCTACCCGCATGAACACTGAAGCTTTCTTT,CASSLQAIGTATRMNTEAFF
TRBD2,TRBV12-3/TRBV12-4,17,TRBJ2-1,TGTGCCAGCAGTAAGAGATCCGGGACTAGCGGGTACAATGAGCAGTTCTTC,CASSKRSGTSGYNEQFF
.,TRBV12-3/TRBV12-4,14,TRBJ2-7,TGTGCCAGCACCTCATCAGGGGAGGCCTACGAGCAGTACTTC,CASTSSGEAYEQYF
.,TRBV29-1,11,TRBJ1-1,TGCAGCGGCCGCAGAAACACTGAAGCTTTCTTT,CSGRRNTEAFF
.,TRBV20-1,14,TRBJ1-1,TGCAGTGCTAGTAACGTCCGGGCGGACACTGAAGCTTTCTTT,CSASNVRADTEAFF
.,TRBV29-1,14,TRBJ2-3,TGCAGCGTTGATCTTGGCAGTATGCCAGATACGCAGTATTTT,CSVDLGSMPDTQYF
TRBD1,TRBV7-3,14,TRBJ2-1,TGTGCCAGCAGCTCACAGGGGTCCTACAATGAGCAGTTCTTC,CASSSQGSYNEQFF
TRBD1,TRBV5-6,15,TRBJ2-5,TGTGCCAGCAGCTCGATAGGACAGGGCCAAGAGACCCAGTACTTC,CASSSIGQGQETQYF
.,TRBV2,13,TRBJ1-1,TGTGCCAGCAGTGTCTACCTGAACACTGAAGCTTTCTTT,CASSVYLNTEAFF
.,TRBV25-1,13,TRBJ2-5,TGTGCCAGCAGTGGGACAGCCCAAGAGACCCAGTACTTC,CASSGTAQETQYF
.,TRBV20-1,12,TRBJ1-2,TGCAGTGCTAGAGAGACTTCCTACGGCTACACCTTC,CSARETSYGYTF
TRBD1,TRBV19,14,TRBJ1-2,TGTGCCAGTAGTCCAGGACAGGGGGCAAATGGCTACACCTTC,CASSPGQGANGYTF
TRBD1,TRBV3-1,17,TRBJ1-6,TGTGCCAGCAGCCACAATCCCGCAGGGGGCTTGGCTTCACCCCTCCACTTT,CASSHNPAGGLASPLHF
TRBD1,TRBV10-3,14,TRBJ1-1,TGTGCCATCAGTGGGGACAGGGGGGCGACTGAAGCTTTCTTT,CAISGDRGATEAFF
.,TRBV6-5,14,TRBJ1-2,TGTGCCAGCAGACCCGGACACTCGAACTATGGCTACACCTTC,CASRPGHSNYGYTF
.,TRBV27,13,TRBJ1-1,TGTGCCAGCAGTTTCCGGGACTCAACTTGGGCTTTCTTT,CASSFRDSTWAFF